Listed below are T cell receptor beta chains from one sample, sequenced in a study of vaccination and CD4 T cells after COVID-19. The antigens these receptors bind are not known. TCRdb called the PCR reads again in MiXCR, with one record for every CDR3 protein. The sample comprises some 16,000 distinct CDR3 sequences, approximately 81% of which are singletons, and about 9.6% rests with the top ten. This specimen was CD4+ T cells from blood, cultured in vitro, taken after SARS-CoV-2 vaccination. These receptors were obtained from a human donor who received a COVID-19 vaccine. CDR3s include the opening cysteine and the closing phenylalanine or tryptophan. The D gene is left open where the match is weak. Only some rows state a clone size, as once, few, many or a class for expanded clones.

d_call j_call clone_size v_call cdr3_nt cdr3_aa
TRBD1 TRBJ2-3 . TRBV2 TGTGCCAGCAGCAAACAAACCGGGACAGGGGTAGATACGCAGTATTTT CASSKQTGTGVDTQYF
. TRBJ1-3 . TRBV7-8 TGTGCCAGCAGCCTAAGACCCTCTGGAAACACCATATATTTT CASSLRPSGNTIYF
. TRBJ1-2 . TRBV29-1 TGCAGCGTTGGAACAGGGTCGGGCTACACCTTC CSVGTGSGYTF
. TRBJ2-1 few TRBV20-1 TGCAGTGCTAGTTCCGCGGTCACCTCCTACAATGAGCAGTTCTTC CSASSAVTSYNEQFF
. TRBJ1-5 . TRBV19 TGTGCCAGTAGTGGTGAGGGTTCGGGAGATCAGCCCCAGCATTTT CASSGEGSGDQPQHF
. TRBJ2-3 . TRBV2 TGTGCCAGCAGTGCTACAGGGGATACGCAGTATTTT CASSATGDTQYF
TRBD1 TRBJ1-1 . TRBV6-1 TGTGCCAGCAGTGGCAGACAGGGGGGCACTGAAGCTTTCTTT CASSGRQGGTEAFF
TRBD1 TRBJ2-7 . TRBV20-1 TGCAGTGCTGCCCGAGGGGGGACAGGCTCTCGCGAGCAGTACTTC CSAARGGTGSREQYF
TRBD1 TRBJ1-2 . TRBV12-3/TRBV12-4 TGTGCCAGCAGTTTAGTGCAGGGGGCGGGTGGCTACACCTTC CASSLVQGAGGYTF
. TRBJ1-1 . TRBV7-6 TGTGCCAGCAGCTTAAGACAGGAGAACACTGAAGCTTTCTTT CASSLRQENTEAFF
. TRBJ2-1 . TRBV20-1 TGCAGTGCTTCAACCCGGGACGGTGACTACAATGAGCAGTTCTTC CSASTRDGDYNEQFF
TRBD1 TRBJ1-4 . TRBV19 TGTGCCAGTAGTCAAGGACAGGGGGCGGGTGAAAAACTGTTTTTT CASSQGQGAGEKLFF
. TRBJ1-5 . TRBV20-1 TGCAGTGCTGGAGACGTGACTAGGGGTTCTAATCAGCCCCAGCATTTT CSAGDVTRGSNQPQHF
TRBD2 TRBJ2-3 . TRBV7-2 TGTGCCAGCAGCCCGCGTCGACTAGCGGGGGGGGGCACAGATACGCAGTATTTT CASSPRRLAGGGTDTQYF
TRBD1 TRBJ2-4 . TRBV27 TGTGCCAGCAGTCCAAGACAGGGGGTAAACATTCAGTACTTC CASSPRQGVNIQYF
. TRBJ1-1 . TRBV7-9 TGTGCCAGCAGCTCCTATGGTTCGACAGGACGGGCTGAAGCTTTCTTT CASSSYGSTGRAEAFF
. TRBJ1-5 . TRBV6-5 TGTGCCAGCAGTTCCAGCGCAGACAATCAGCCCCAGCATTTT CASSSSADNQPQHF
. TRBJ1-5 . TRBV2 TGTGCCAGCAGTGAAAAGGGTTTGATTAGAAATCAGCCCCAGCATTTT CASSEKGLIRNQPQHF
. TRBJ2-3 few TRBV7-9 TGTGCCAGCAGCCTAGGGGGCACAGATACGCAGTATTTT CASSLGGTDTQYF
. TRBJ2-7 once TRBV7-2 TGTGCCAGCAGCTTCGACAGATACTACGAGCAGTACTTC CASSFDRYYEQYF
. TRBJ2-7 . TRBV2 TGTGCCAGCAGTGCAGAATACGAGCAGTACTTC CASSAEYEQYF
. TRBJ1-5 . TRBV18 TGTGCCAGCTCACCCGAATCCCATAGCAATCAGCCCCAGCATTTT CASSPESHSNQPQHF
. TRBJ2-5 . TRBV6-5 TGTGCCAGCAGTTACGTGCAGCGGGAGACCCAGTACTTC CASSYVQRETQYF
TRBD1 TRBJ2-2 . TRBV7-2 TGTGCCAGCAGCTTAGCAGGGGGCTGGGTCGGGGAGCTGTTTTTT CASSLAGGWVGELFF
. TRBJ1-2 . TRBV2 TGTGCCAGGATCACGGGGGCGGGCTATGGCTACACCTTC CARITGAGYGYTF
TRBD1 TRBJ1-4 . TRBV27 TGTGCCAGCAGGCGGACAGGGGTGTACGAGGAAAAACTGTTTTTT CASRRTGVYEEKLFF
TRBD1 TRBJ1-3 once TRBV5-4 TGTGCCAGCAGCTCGAGACAGGGAGAGAGAAACACCATATATTTT CASSSRQGERNTIYF
. TRBJ1-6 few TRBV20-1 TGCAGTGCTAGAGATGGCGCGGGGGCTGAGAATTCACCCCTCCACTTT CSARDGAGAENSPLHF
TRBD1 TRBJ2-4 few TRBV20-1 TGCAGTGCCCCAGCCGAGGGGGCGCGTCGTGACATTCAGTACTTC CSAPAEGARRDIQYF
TRBD1 TRBJ1-6 . TRBV7-9 TGTGCCAGCAGCCGGGACAGGGACGGGGGGTCCTATAATTCACCCCTCCACTTT CASSRDRDGGSYNSPLHF
TRBD1 TRBJ1-2 . TRBV20-1 TGCAGTGCTCGACCCACGGGACAGGGAGGGAGAGGCTACACCTTC CSARPTGQGGRGYTF